The present entry profiles one TCR beta chain with its context. Its antigen is undetermined. This entry belongs to a study of shared clonotypes between healthy human individuals. Study-level findings and limits: Compared with memory subsets, naive subsets generally had larger estimated richness. In contrast to clonotypes shared by all four donors, non-shared clonotypes had lower generation probabilities.

CD4+ cell separation produced CD45RA+ naive and CD45RA-negative memory subsets. The assay was carried out at the deep level. Data came from immunoSEQ multiplex PCR; TCRdb stores just in-frame clones and leaves some out. The sample has some 2,500,000 clones; roughly 93% are singletons. This CDR3 spans 13 amino acids. V lost 4 bases and J lost 5, with 8 bases in between. CDR1 is SNHLY, CDR2 FYNNEI, per germline. The sequencing sample was made of naive CD4+ T cells from PBMCs. Subset reported: CD45RA+ positively selected. This TCR was sampled from a man aged 18 to 29 in good health. Some clones in this sample may be carry-over from other donors' samples. The chain employs TRBV2 and TRBJ1-4, with no clear D. The CDR3 protein is CASSGEVNEKLFF. The CDR3 coding sequence is TGTGCCAGCAGTGGGGAGGTGAATGAAAAACTGTTTTTT. Using reference TRBV2 and TRBJ1-4 for the parts outside the CDR3, the full variable domain is EPEVTQTPSHQVTQMGQEVILRCVPISNHLYFYWYRQILGQKVEFLVSFYNNEISEKSEIFDDQFSVERPDGSNFTLKIRSTKLEDSAMYFCASSGEVNEKLFFGSGTQLSVL.